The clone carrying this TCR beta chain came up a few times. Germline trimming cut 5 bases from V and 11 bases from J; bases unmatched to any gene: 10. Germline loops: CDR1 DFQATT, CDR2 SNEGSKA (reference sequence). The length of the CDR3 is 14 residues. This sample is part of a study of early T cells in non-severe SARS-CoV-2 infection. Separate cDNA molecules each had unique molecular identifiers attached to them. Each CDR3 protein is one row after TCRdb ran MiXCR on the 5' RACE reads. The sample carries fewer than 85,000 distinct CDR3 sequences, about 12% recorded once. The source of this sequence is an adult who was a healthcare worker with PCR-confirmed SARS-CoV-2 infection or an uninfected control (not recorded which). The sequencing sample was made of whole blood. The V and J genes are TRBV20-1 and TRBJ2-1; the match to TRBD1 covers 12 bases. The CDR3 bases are TGCAGTGCTGCCGGGACAGGGGGCCTCCTTAAGCAGTTCTTC. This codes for CSAAGTGGLLKQFF.